Presented here are 32 T cell receptor beta chains from one specimen sequenced in a study of beta chain features in type 1 diabetes. Since all of the isolated RNA was reverse transcribed, expressed TCRB transcripts were what got sequenced. Generated by immunoSEQ multiplex PCR, the TCRdb table keeps only in-frame clones and is missing some. The sample consists of under 400,000 clones, approximately 12% of them appearing once. The sequencing input was naive CD4+ T cells from blood. The receptors come from a young man in good health.

J is TRBJ2-1 and V is TRBV30, with D tentatively TRBD2 (5 bases). The CDR3 contains 11 residues. Trimming cost V 4 bases and J 6 bases, with 7 bases left between them. Germline CDR1 GTSNPN, CDR2 SVGIG (reference sequence). CDR3 residues: CAWTTSNEQFF. The CDR3 nucleotides are TGTGCCTGGACAACTAGCAATGAGCAGTTCTTC.

V usage is TRBV11-1 and J usage is TRBJ2-1, with D possibly matching TRBD2 (6 bases). V lost 5 bases and J 4 bases, leaving 15 bases between the germline ends. From germline, CDR1 is SGHAT and CDR2 FQDESV (reference sequence). The length of the CDR3 is 15 residues. The CDR3: CASSKTGEPYNEQFF. CDR3 DNA: TGTGCCAGCAGCAAGACGGGGGAACCTTACAATGAGCAGTTCTTC.

This clone was detected only a few times. This chain's CDR3 is CATSRDTTGGSSAFF. In DNA form, the CDR3 reads TGTGCCACCAGCAGAGATACGACAGGGGGAAGTTCAGCTTTCTTT. The chain uses TRBV15 and TRBJ1-1; TRBD1 agrees at 9 bases. The trim removed 0 bases at V and 10 bases at J, leaving 9 bases unmatched. Germline V gives CDR1 LNHNV, CDR2 YYDKDF (reference sequence). The CDR3 totals 15 residues.

This clone was seen a handful of times. The gene calls are TRBV5-1 and TRBJ2-5, with no clear D. V was clipped by 5 bases and J by 1 base, with 6 bases between them. CDR1 is SGHRS, CDR2 YFSETQ, per germline. The CDR3 runs to 12 residues. CDR3 bases: TGCGCCAGCAGAGTCAGCCAAGAGACCCAGTACTTC. The encoded protein is CASRVSQETQYF.

In this sample, this clone turned up a few times. The CDR3 sequence: CASSLATGGGDTQYF. CDR3 in DNA: TGTGCCAGCAGCTTAGCCACAGGCGGGGGAGATACGCAGTATTTT. The chain couples TRBV7-6 to TRBJ2-3; the match to TRBD2 covers 7 bases. V lost 0 bases, J lost 5 bases, and 5 bases stayed unmatched. Germline V gives CDR1 SGHVS, CDR2 FNYEAQ. This CDR3 region has 15 residues.

This clone was counted a few times. The rearrangement links TRBV27 to TRBJ2-1; 9 bases align to TRBD1. Trimming took 2 bases from V and 2 from J; bases not matched to a gene: 1. CDR1 and CDR2 from the germline V gene are MNHEY and SMNVEV (reference sequence). The CDR3 has 15 amino acids. CDR3 coding DNA: TGTGCCAGCAGTTTAAGACAGGGGGCCTACAATGAGCAGTTCTTC. This encodes CASSLRQGAYNEQFF.

This clone was observed a few times. The rearrangement uses TRBV7-8 and TRBJ2-1, with 7 nucleotides matching TRBD1. V lost 5 bases, J lost 7 bases, and 2 bases stayed unmatched. The CDR3 totals 12 residues. Germline V gives CDR1 SGHVS, CDR2 FQNEAQ. CDR3 amino acids: CASSEQGNEQFF. CDR3 DNA: TGTGCCAGCAGCGAACAGGGGAATGAGCAGTTCTTC.

This sequence joins TRBV5-1 and TRBJ2-7, with TRBD1 as a possible D gene (5 bases). V lost 0 bases and J 5 bases, leaving 9 bases between the germline ends. The length of the CDR3 is 13 residues. Germline CDR1 reads SGHRS; CDR2 reads YFSETQ. CDR3 region: CASSLGLGDEQYF. DNA for the CDR3: TGCGCCAGCAGCTTGGGGCTAGGGGACGAGCAGTACTTC.

The chain joins TRBV4-3 to TRBJ2-4, with D perhaps TRBD1 (5 bases). Trimming removed 5 bases at V and 7 bases at J, with 12 bases between. CDR1 is LGHNA and CDR2 is YSLEER in the germline V gene. The CDR3 sequence is 13 residues long. The CDR3 DNA sequence: TGCGCCAGCAGCTCAGGGCTGGCTAACATTCAGTACTTC. Protein: CASSSGLANIQYF.

This chain links TRBV29-1 with TRBJ1-1; perhaps TRBD1 as D (6 bases). CDR3 length: 13 residues. V shed 5 bases and J shed 7 bases, with 17 bases lying between them. Germline CDR1 is SQVTM and CDR2 is ANQGSEA. The CDR3 DNA follows: TGCAGCGTTCAAACCCAGGGGTACGGTGAAGCTTTCTTT. This sequence encodes CSVQTQGYGEAFF.

This clone has only a few counts. The chain employs TRBV7-8 and TRBJ1-4; the match to TRBD1 covers 7 bases. Germline values: CDR1 SGHVS, CDR2 FQNEAQ. Trimming cost V 5 bases and J 4 bases; bases outside gene matches: 7. CDR3 size: 15 residues. DNA for the CDR3: TGTGCCAGCAGCCTCACACAGGGGTTTAATGAAAAACTGTTTTTT. It yields the protein CASSLTQGFNEKLFF.

The sample holds a few counts of this clone. The CDR3 region is CSVLFSGNTIYF. The CDR3 bases are TGCAGCGTTCTTTTCTCGGGGAACACCATATATTTT. V usage is TRBV29-1 and J usage is TRBJ1-3, with unresolved D. The CDR3 extends over 12 amino acids. Germline V lookup: CDR1 SQVTM, CDR2 ANQGSEA. The V and J ends lost 5 bases and 7 bases respectively, with 12 bases between them.

This clone was counted only a few times. Other DNA sequences in the same sample also yield this CDR3. The chain recombines TRBV18 with TRBJ2-2; maybe TRBD1 (5 bases). The CDR3 runs to 14 residues. CDR1 and CDR2 from the germline V gene are KGHSH and LQKENI. V dropped 3 bases and J dropped 1 base, with 6 bases sitting between them. The CDR3 is CASSPTGNTGELFF. For the CDR3, the DNA is TGTGCCAGCTCACCTACAGGGAACACCGGGGAGCTGTTTTTT.

This chain joins TRBV11-2 and TRBJ2-1, with 12 bases fitting TRBD2. Germline V CDR1 and CDR2: SGHAT, FQNNGV. V dropped 7 bases and J dropped 7; count of bases not matched to a gene: 5. This CDR3 is 14 amino acids long. Written as DNA, the CDR3 is TGTGCCAGCACCCGGACTAGCGGGGTAAATGAGCAGTTCTTC. As protein: CASTRTSGVNEQFF.

The chain employs TRBV9 and TRBJ1-2; TRBD1 aligns across 7 bases. The CDR3 is 15 amino acids. Germline values: CDR1 SGDLS, CDR2 YYNGEE. Trimming at V came to 4 bases and at J to 4 bases, leaving 10 bases not matched to a gene. The CDR3 protein is CASSLRGTEAYGYTF. The CDR3 DNA follows: TGTGCCAGCAGCCTCAGGGGGACGGAAGCCTATGGCTACACCTTC.

This clone showed up just a few times. The V and J genes are TRBV30 and TRBJ2-7, with a weak D call TRBD2 (5 bases). The CDR3 extends over 16 amino acids. The V gene lost 4 bases and the J gene lost 0 bases, with 19 bases spanning the gap. Germline loops: CDR1 GTSNPN, CDR2 SVGIG (reference sequence). The CDR3 sequence is CAWNQPPGRSSYEQYF. The CDR3 DNA is TGTGCCTGGAACCAGCCGCCGGGGAGAAGCTCCTACGAGCAGTACTTC.

The genes are TRBV5-6 and TRBJ2-7, with D tentatively TRBD2 (7 bases). The CDR3 is made up of 14 amino acids. V was shortened by 4 bases and J by 3 bases, with 14 bases between the two germline ends. CDR1 and CDR2 (germline): SGHDT, YYEEEE. CDR3 coding DNA: TGTGCCAGCAGCAACAGGGAGGGGAACTACGAGCAGTACTTC. It specifies CASSNREGNYEQYF.

This rearrangement joins TRBV7-9 to TRBJ2-2; D not certain. V lost 5 bases, J lost 6 bases, and 13 bases lay in between. CDR1 SEHNR and CDR2 FQNEAQ come from the germline V gene (reference sequence). The CDR3 covers 14 residues. This CDR3 is CASSPATRAGELFF. The DNA for the CDR3 is TGTGCCAGCAGCCCCGCGACCCGGGCCGGGGAGCTGTTTTTT.

The chain recombines TRBV18 with TRBJ2-3; the match to TRBD1 covers 7 bases. The junction had 11 bases not matched to a gene; V was cut back by 2 bases and J by 3 bases. Germline-derived CDR1 and CDR2 are KGHSH and LQKENI. The CDR3 extends over 17 amino acids. Here the CDR3 DNA reads TGTGCCAGCTCACCAAAAAACAGGGGATTCGTTACAGATACGCAGTATTTT. Protein sequence: CASSPKNRGFVTDTQYF.

This clone was found a few times. The chain carries TRBV9 and TRBJ2-3; D is unresolved. CDR3 length: 14 amino acids. Germline-derived CDR1 and CDR2 are SGDLS and YYNGEE. V shed 1 base and J shed 6 bases, with 12 bases lying between them. This chain's CDR3 is CASSVSSMRDTQYF. CDR3 nucleotide sequence: TGTGCCAGCAGCGTATCATCTATGAGGGATACGCAGTATTTT. Full variable domain (remainder filled in from reference TRBV9 and TRBJ2-3): DSGVTQTPKHLITATGQRVTLRCSPRSGDLSVYWYQQSLDQGLQFLIQYYNGEERAKGNILERFSAQQFPDLHSELNLSSLELGDSALYFCASSVSSMRDTQYFGPGTRLTVL.

This clone has only a few counts. The rearrangement joins TRBV13 to TRBJ1-6, with TRBD1 matching 9 bases. Germline V gene lookup returns CDR1 PRHDT and CDR2 FYEKMQ (reference sequence). After removal of 4 bases from V and 8 bases from J, the junction contained 9 bases not matched to a gene. The CDR3 loop spans 16 amino acids. CDR3 sequence: CASSSQPGQGDSPLHF. CDR3 sequence (DNA): TGTGCCAGCAGCTCCCAGCCGGGACAGGGTGATTCACCCCTCCACTTT.

This clone has a handful of counts. The rearrangement links TRBV29-1 to TRBJ2-7, with a weak D call TRBD1 (6 bases). V was trimmed by 4 bases and J by 2 bases, leaving 9 bases between them. CDR3 length equals 12 residues. Germline-derived CDR1 and CDR2 are SQVTM and ANQGSEA. CDR3 residues: CSVVRDTYEQYF. CDR3 nucleotides: TGCAGCGTTGTACGGGACACCTACGAGCAGTACTTC.

This clone was seen a handful of times. The V gene is TRBV7-2, the J gene TRBJ2-7, with 15 bases fitting TRBD2. The CDR3 contains 16 residues. Germline V gene lookup returns CDR1 SGHTA and CDR2 FQGNSA. V was pared by 5 bases and J by 2 bases, with 4 bases of the junction left unmatched. The DNA for the CDR3 is TGTGCCAGCAGCCCCTGGACTAGCGGGGGGGCCTACGAGCAGTACTTC. It codes for CASSPWTSGGAYEQYF.

The rearrangement links TRBV10-3 to TRBJ2-6, with D possibly matching TRBD2 (7 bases). V shed 7 bases and J shed 4 bases, with 11 bases lying between them. CDR3 length: 14 amino acids. Germline loops: CDR1 ENHRY, CDR2 SYGVKD. Here the CDR3 DNA reads TGTGCCATCATCGGGGGGCTAGGGGCCAACGTCCTGACTTTC. It is translated as CAIIGGLGANVLTF.

This clone was observed a handful of times. This rearrangement joins TRBV7-9 to TRBJ1-5; tentatively, D is TRBD1 (6 bases). Germline V gives CDR1 SEHNR, CDR2 FQNEAQ (reference sequence). The CDR3 is 17 amino acids. V lost 0 bases, J lost 0 bases, and 12 bases lay in between. The CDR3 DNA is TGTGCCAGCAGCTTAGCAGGACAGAGTAATAGCAATCAGCCCCAGCATTTT. It yields the protein CASSLAGQSNSNQPQHF.

V gene TRBV5-4 combines with J gene TRBJ2-1; possibly TRBD2 for D (5 bases). Trimming left V 4 bases short and J 3 bases short, with 14 bases between. Germline CDR1 and CDR2: SGHNT and YYREEE (reference sequence). This CDR3 has 15 amino acids. The CDR3 region is CASSPPGNFYNEQFF. In DNA, the CDR3 is TGTGCCAGCAGCCCCCCCGGGAATTTCTACAATGAGCAGTTCTTC.

This clone showed up just a few times. The rearrangement links TRBV20-1 to TRBJ2-7; TRBD1 aligns across 8 bases. Germline V lookup: CDR1 DFQATT, CDR2 SNEGSKA (reference sequence). This CDR3 has 11 amino acids. The CDR3 protein is CRGQGGDEQYF. DNA for the CDR3: TGCAGAGGACAGGGTGGCGACGAGCAGTACTTC.

The J gene is TRBJ2-6, the V gene TRBV30; 9 bases match TRBD1. Losses at the gene ends were 3 bases for V and 4 bases for J; bases not matched to a gene: 4. The length of the CDR3 is 15 residues. The germline V gene encodes CDR1 GTSNPN and CDR2 SVGIG (reference sequence). This CDR3 is CAWSLGQGGANVLTF. The DNA for the CDR3 is TGTGCCTGGAGCCTAGGACAGGGGGGGGCCAACGTCCTGACTTTC.

This clone was picked up a small number of times. The rearrangement joins TRBV6-5 to TRBJ2-5, with 7 bases lining up with TRBD1. Germline-derived CDR1 and CDR2 are MNHEY and SVGAGI. Germline trimming cut 7 bases from V and 0 bases from J; bases unmatched to any gene: 2. This CDR3 contains 13 residues. This CDR3 reads CASKQGYQETQYF. The CDR3 DNA sequence: TGTGCCAGCAAACAGGGGTACCAAGAGACCCAGTACTTC.

This clone was detected a few times. This chain joins TRBV9 and TRBJ1-5; the D is unclear. Trimming took 0 bases from V and 7 from J, leaving 8 bases between them. CDR1 and CDR2 from the germline V gene are SGDLS and YYNGEE. The CDR3 length is 13 residues. CDR3 sequence: CASSVVGDQPQHF. CDR3 nucleotides: TGTGCCAGCAGCGTAGTGGGCGACCAGCCCCAGCATTTT.

This clone was seen a few times. The chain has TRBV6-5 and TRBJ2-1, with 7 bases lining up with TRBD2. J was trimmed by 7 bases and V by 2 bases; bases with no gene match: 8. CDR1 MNHEY and CDR2 SVGAGI come from the germline V gene. The CDR3 totals 15 residues. The CDR3 nucleotides read TGTGCCAGCAGTTACCCAGGCGGGGGACTGAATGAGCAGTTCTTC. Encoded protein: CASSYPGGGLNEQFF.

There are a few counts of this clone. V gene TRBV9 combines with J gene TRBJ1-2; 8 bases align to TRBD1. Trimming cost V 0 bases and J 8 bases; bases outside gene matches: 12. The CDR3 contains 16 residues. The V gene's germline CDR1 is SGDLS and CDR2 YYNGEE. Written as DNA, the CDR3 is TGTGCCAGCAGCGTAGAAGTGACAGGGGAGGTTTTCGGCTACACCTTC. It translates to CASSVEVTGEVFGYTF.